Shown below are 8 T cell receptor beta chains from a single sample sequenced in a study of PD-1 blockade in classical Hodgkin lymphoma. Time point here: newly diagnosed, previously untreated cHL patient sample. Negative selection with magnets was how CD8+ T cells were isolated from the thawed PBMCs. The data were produced by immunoSEQ multiplex PCR, yet TCRdb's version contains in-frame clones alone and is incomplete. There are about 21,000 clones in the sample; around nine tenths occur only once, and about 6.8% lies in the top ten. The source material was CD8+ T cells from blood. These receptors originate from a human donor with classical Hodgkin lymphoma.

The chain uses TRBV29-1 and TRBJ2-1; 8 bases are a match to TRBD1. This CDR3 spans 13 amino acids. The germline V gene encodes CDR1 SQVTM and CDR2 ANQGSEA. With V trimmed by 7 bases and J by 5 bases, 7 bases remained unmatched. The CDR3 spells CSADRGRNNEQFF. The CDR3, as DNA: TGCAGCGCCGACAGGGGCCGAAACAATGAGCAGTTCTTC.

This chain links TRBV6-1 with TRBJ1-6; no firm D call. CDR1 MNHNS and CDR2 SASEGT come from the germline V gene. The CDR3 contains 16 residues. Trimming took 1 base from V and 11 from J, leaving 18 bases between them. CDR3 loop: CASSEERVPGIPPLHF. The CDR3 DNA reads as TGTGCCAGCAGTGAAGAAAGGGTCCCCGGGATCCCACCCCTCCACTTT.

This clone appeared a few times. The V gene is TRBV2, the J gene TRBJ2-7; 7 bases map to TRBD1. J gave up 1 base and V 8 bases, and 8 bases lay outside the gene matches. CDR3 length: 14 residues. Germline V gene data show CDR1 as SNHLY and CDR2 as FYNNEI. In DNA, the CDR3 is TGTGCCAGCGTCAAGGGGGCAGGATCCTACGAGCAGTACTTC. Translated: CASVKGAGSYEQYF.

V gene TRBV6-5 combines with J gene TRBJ2-7; 12 bases match TRBD1. In germline, CDR1 is MNHEY, CDR2 SVGAGI. CDR3 length: 15 amino acids. The junction had 3 bases not matched to a gene; V was cut back by 0 bases and J by 6 bases. The CDR3 reads CASSYSGTGGPEQYF. For the CDR3, the DNA is TGTGCCAGCAGTTACTCGGGGACAGGGGGCCCCGAGCAGTACTTC.

V gene TRBV28 combines with J gene TRBJ2-1; TRBD1 or TRBD2 may be the D gene (6 bases each). CDR1 and CDR2 (germline): MDHEN, SYDVKM. The CDR3 has 15 residues. Trimming cost V 6 bases and J 2 bases, with 14 bases left between them. CDR3 nucleotides: TGTGCCAGCAGGTCCGTGGAGGGGGCCTACAATGAGCAGTTCTTC. This gives the protein CASRSVEGAYNEQFF.

The chain joins TRBV27 to TRBJ1-5, with D hard to call. This CDR3 spans 12 amino acids. CDR1 is MNHEY and CDR2 is SMNVEV in the germline V gene (reference sequence). Trimming took off 1 base at V and 7 bases at J, with 5 bases between the two ends. CDR3 loop: CASSLLGQPQHF. In DNA form, the CDR3 reads TGTGCCAGCAGTTTATTAGGGCAGCCCCAGCATTTT.

The chain uses TRBV27 and TRBJ2-7; perhaps TRBD1 as D (6 bases). V shed 3 bases and J shed 7 bases, with 10 bases lying between them. The CDR3 totals 12 residues. Germline loops: CDR1 MNHEY, CDR2 SMNVEV (reference sequence). Written as DNA, the CDR3 is TGTGCCAGCAGTTTCTCCAGGGGAGAGCAGTACTTC. Translating it yields CASSFSRGEQYF.

V and J are TRBV11-2 and TRBJ1-1; TRBD1 aligns across 7 bases. The ends lost 1 base at V and 4 bases at J; junction bases unmatched: 6. The CDR3 extends over 15 amino acids. CDR1 is SGHAT and CDR2 is FQNNGV in the germline V gene. CDR3 bases: TGTGCCAGCAGCTTAGGGGACAGCAAAGGCACTGAAGCTTTCTTT. Translation: CASSLGDSKGTEAFF.